This TCR beta chain was captured by sequencing in a study of Graves' ophthalmopathy and Graves' hyperthyroidism. Study-wide results and caveats: The majority of expanded thyroid clonotypes above 0.001 frequency also occurred in blood.

Germline lookup yields CDR1 DFQATT and CDR2 SNEGSKA (reference sequence). This CDR3 is 15 amino acids long. The V gene lost 0 bases and the J gene lost 4 bases, with 15 bases spanning the gap. Investigators amplified TCR beta CDR3 regions from RNA transcripts. The library came from an HTBI-primed first-round RT-PCR and a second-round multiplex PCR. In TCRdb, the multiplex PCR reads were re-called with MiXCR into one record per CDR3 protein. The sample shows hundreds of thousands of distinct CDR3 sequences, about 44% of them seen only once. On this clonotype: The antigen is not known.

The authors diagnosed from clinical symptoms, serum thyroxine, TRAb, thyroid ultrasound and orbital computed tomography. It was from 8 to 10 ml of fresh peripheral blood that the PBMCs came. What was sequenced was peripheral blood. The TCR comes from an adult man with Graves' ophthalmopathy. The genes are TRBV20-1 and TRBJ1-2, with D hard to call. The CDR3 DNA reads as TGCAGTGCTAGAGATTTCGGGCCTCTATTCTATGGCTACACCTTC. It translates to CSARDFGPLFYGYTF.